The entry below describes one T cell receptor (beta chain). As yet, its antigen is unknown. The sample belongs to a study of T cells in localized non-small cell lung cancer. Data came from immunoSEQ multiplex PCR; TCRdb stores just in-frame clones and leaves some out. The sample lists 15,000 to 25,000 clones; over 80% were seen once. Whole-study results and caveats: Within adjacent lung there appeared a median roughly 60 of the top 100 tumor clones. Uninvolved adjacent lung had higher T cell clonality than tumor and all other tissues. An association was observed between higher blood T cell density and longer overall survival.

The V end was cut by 0 bases, the J end by 0 bases, with 7 bases between. Looked up from germline, CDR1 is SGHTS and CDR2 is YDEGEE. This CDR3 contains 15 residues. The receptor was isolated from a male donor older than 55 with stage I squamous cell lung carcinoma. Here the sequenced sample was peripheral blood, taken before any cancer treatment. This chain joins TRBV5-8 and TRBJ1-3; possibly TRBD1 for D (6 bases). The CDR3 DNA reads as TGTGCCAGCAGCTTGGGGGACACCTCTGGAAACACCATATATTTT. Encoded protein: CASSLGDTSGNTIYF.